The clone carrying this T cell receptor beta chain was counted at least ten times. What it binds is not known. This specimen belongs to a study of cytomegalovirus exposure and HLA in healthy donors. General study points: Published work reported that the classifier diagnosed cytomegalovirus status with high specificity and sensitivity. That first-cohort TCR clusters tended to co-occur in the 130 or so validation repertoires was found in a later analysis.

Trimming shortened V by 8 bases and J by 3 bases, and 11 bases separated the two germline ends. The CDR3 is 13 amino acids. Germline V gene sequence: CDR1 MNHNY, CDR2 SVGAGI (reference sequence). The repertoire was sequenced with immunoSEQ multiplex PCR; TCRdb's copy has only in-frame clones and lacks some. The sample records 150,000 to 200,000 clones, approximately 81% being singletons. The rearrangement joins TRBV6-6 to TRBJ2-4, with D possibly being TRBD2 (5 bases). This receptor was identified in a man aged 25-45 years in good health and CMV-seropositive. The source material was PBMCs. CDR3 residues: CASYAGDKNIQYF. The CDR3 coding sequence is TGTGCCAGCTATGCCGGGGACAAAAACATTCAGTACTTC.